This T cell receptor (beta chain) originates from a study of T cell responses to AZD1222 COVID-19 vaccine. From germline, CDR1 is SGHNT and CDR2 YYREEE (reference sequence). V was clipped by 4 bases and J by 8 bases, with 24 bases between them. The CDR3 spans 16 residues. Remarks on this clone: Its specificity is unknown.

Only in-frame clones appear in the TCRdb table, and some are missing; sequencing was by immunoSEQ multiplex PCR. The table shows 130,000 or so clones, with about 86% occurring only once. Study results and caveats: Spike as a whole was targeted by vaccine-associated CD4 TCRs, dominant at 160-218 and 743-854. The study identified only five to seven AZD1222 recipients as seropositive at baseline. Nearly half of unique spike-specific TCRs reportedly avoided B.1.351 and B.1.1.7 mutated regions. White British people made up most donors, females outnumbered males, and clonal diversity was possibly underestimated.

Sample: peripheral blood, taken on day 0 of AZD1222 vaccination. The chain is built from TRBV5-4 and TRBJ1-2; D not resolved. The TCR was taken from an adult in good health. The CDR3 DNA follows: TGTGCCAGCAGCCCCCACCCTGTGGAGGGTATGGAGGGCTACACCTTC. Amino acids: CASSPHPVEGMEGYTF.